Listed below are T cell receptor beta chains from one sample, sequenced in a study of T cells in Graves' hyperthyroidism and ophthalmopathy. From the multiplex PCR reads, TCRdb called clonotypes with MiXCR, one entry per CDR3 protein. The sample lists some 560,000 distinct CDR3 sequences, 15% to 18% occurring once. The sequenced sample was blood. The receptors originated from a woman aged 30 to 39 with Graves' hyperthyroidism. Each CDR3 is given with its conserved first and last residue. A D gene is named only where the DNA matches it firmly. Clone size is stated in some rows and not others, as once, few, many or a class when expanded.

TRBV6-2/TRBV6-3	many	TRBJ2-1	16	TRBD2	CASSYLVAGVSGSQFF	TGTGCCAGCAGTTACCTAGTAGCGGGAGTGTCGGGTTCGCAGTTCTTC
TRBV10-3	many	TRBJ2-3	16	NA	CAISEAAGFLPDTQYF	TGTGCCATCAGTGAGGCCGCGGGGTTTCTCCCAGATACGCAGTATTTT
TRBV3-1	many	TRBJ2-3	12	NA	CASQDSSDTQYF	TGTGCCAGCCAGGACAGTTCAGATACGCAGTATTTT
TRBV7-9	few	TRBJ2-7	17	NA	CASSLAGIGDRAYEQYF	TGTGCCAGCAGCTTAGCGGGTATCGGCGATCGAGCCTACGAGCAGTACTTC
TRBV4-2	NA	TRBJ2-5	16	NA	CASSQEAGNPSGTQYF	TGTGCCAGCAGCCAAGAGGCCGGGAACCCCTCTGGGACCCAGTACTTC
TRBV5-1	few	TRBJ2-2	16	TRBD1	CASSTTQGPNTGELFF	TGCGCCAGCAGCACTACACAGGGGCCGAACACCGGGGAGCTGTTTTTT
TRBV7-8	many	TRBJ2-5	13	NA	CASNTLARETQYF	TGTGCCAGCAACACTCTAGCGCGAGAGACCCAGTACTTC
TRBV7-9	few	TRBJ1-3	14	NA	CAGGAGLTGNTIYF	TGTGCCGGGGGGGCAGGGCTTACTGGAAACACCATATATTTT
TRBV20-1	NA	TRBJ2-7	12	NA	CSVSGASYEQYF	TGCAGTGTGTCAGGTGCGTCCTACGAGCAGTACTTC
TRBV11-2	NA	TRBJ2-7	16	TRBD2	CASSSTGLADPYEQYF	TGTGCCAGCAGCTCGACGGGACTAGCGGACCCCTACGAGCAGTACTTC
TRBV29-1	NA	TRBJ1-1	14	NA	CSVVRGGMSTEAFF	TGCAGCGTTGTCAGGGGAGGGATGAGCACTGAAGCTTTCTTT
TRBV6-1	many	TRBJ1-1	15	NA	CASSDPGGGNTEAFF	TGTGCCAGCAGTGACCCCGGGGGGGGGAACACTGAAGCTTTCTTT
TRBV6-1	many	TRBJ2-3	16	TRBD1	CASSEFRGQATDTQYF	TGTGCCAGCAGTGAATTTAGGGGGCAGGCTACAGATACGCAGTATTTT
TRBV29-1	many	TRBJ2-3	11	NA	CSVTLAYTQYF	TGCAGCGTGACGCTAGCATATACGCAGTATTTT
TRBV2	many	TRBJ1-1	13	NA	CASSEQHDTEAFF	TGTGCCAGCAGCGAGCAACATGACACTGAAGCTTTCTTT
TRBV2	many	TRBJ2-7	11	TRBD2	CGGTSANEQYF	TGTGGGGGGACTAGCGCGAACGAGCAGTACTTC
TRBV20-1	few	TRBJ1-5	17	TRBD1	CSASEPGQGLSNQPQHF	TGCAGTGCCTCAGAACCGGGACAGGGACTCAGCAATCAGCCCCAGCATTTT
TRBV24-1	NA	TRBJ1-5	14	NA	CATSDELSNQPQHF	TGTGCCACCAGTGATGAACTTAGCAATCAGCCCCAGCATTTT
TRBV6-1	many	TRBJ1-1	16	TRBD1	CASSSDRAPLNTEAFF	TGTGCCAGCAGTTCTGACAGGGCTCCACTGAACACTGAAGCTTTCTTT
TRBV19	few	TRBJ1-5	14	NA	CASSKYGGEQPQHF	TGTGCCAGTAGCAAGTACGGGGGCGAACAGCCCCAGCATTTT
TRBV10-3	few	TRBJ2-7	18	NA	CAISRIQGTGYEGDEQYF	TGTGCCATCAGTCGTATCCAGGGTACGGGCTACGAGGGCGACGAGCAGTACTTC